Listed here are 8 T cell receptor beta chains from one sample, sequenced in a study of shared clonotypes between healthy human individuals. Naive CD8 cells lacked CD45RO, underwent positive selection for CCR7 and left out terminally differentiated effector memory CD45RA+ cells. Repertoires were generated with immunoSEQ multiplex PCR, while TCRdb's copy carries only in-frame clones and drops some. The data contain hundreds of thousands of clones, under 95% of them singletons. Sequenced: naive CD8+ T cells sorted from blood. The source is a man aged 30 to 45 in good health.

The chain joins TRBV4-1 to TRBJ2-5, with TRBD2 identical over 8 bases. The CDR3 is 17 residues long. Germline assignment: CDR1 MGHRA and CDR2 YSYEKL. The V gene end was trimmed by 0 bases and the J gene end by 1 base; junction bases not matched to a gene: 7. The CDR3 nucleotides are TGCGCCAGCAGCCAAGATTTGGCTAGCGGGTTCCAAGAGACCCAGTACTTC. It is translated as CASSQDLASGFQETQYF.

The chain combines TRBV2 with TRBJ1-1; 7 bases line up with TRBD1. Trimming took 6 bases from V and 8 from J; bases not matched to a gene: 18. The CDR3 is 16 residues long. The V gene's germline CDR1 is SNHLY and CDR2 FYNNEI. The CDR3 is CASSPFTGTVNFEAFF. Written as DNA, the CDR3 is TGTGCCAGCAGCCCTTTTACCGGGACAGTTAATTTCGAAGCTTTCTTT.

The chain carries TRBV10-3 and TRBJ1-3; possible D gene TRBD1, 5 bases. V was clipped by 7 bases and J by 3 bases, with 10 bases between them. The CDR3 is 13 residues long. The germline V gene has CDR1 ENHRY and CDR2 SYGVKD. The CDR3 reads CAINAGDGNTIYF. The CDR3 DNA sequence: TGTGCCATCAACGCGGGGGATGGAAACACCATATATTTT.

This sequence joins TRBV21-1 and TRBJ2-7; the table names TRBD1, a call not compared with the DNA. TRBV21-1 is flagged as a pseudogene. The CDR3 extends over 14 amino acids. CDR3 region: CASSKGDRDHEQYF. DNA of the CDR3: TGTGCCAGCAGCAAAGGGGACAGGGATCACGAGCAGTACTTC.

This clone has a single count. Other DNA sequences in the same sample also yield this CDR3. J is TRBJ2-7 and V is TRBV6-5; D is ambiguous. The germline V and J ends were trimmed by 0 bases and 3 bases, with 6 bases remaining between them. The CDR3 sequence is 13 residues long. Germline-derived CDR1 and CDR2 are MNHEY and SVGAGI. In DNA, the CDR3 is TGTGCCAGCAGTTACTCCGGCAGCTACGAGCAGTACTTC. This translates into CASSYSGSYEQYF.

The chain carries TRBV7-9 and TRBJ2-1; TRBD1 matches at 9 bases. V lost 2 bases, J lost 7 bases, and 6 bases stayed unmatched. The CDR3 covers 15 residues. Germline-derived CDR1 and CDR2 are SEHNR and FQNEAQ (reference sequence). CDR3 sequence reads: CASSLPRGQGNEQFF. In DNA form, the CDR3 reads TGTGCCAGCAGCTTACCCCGGGGACAGGGTAATGAGCAGTTCTTC.

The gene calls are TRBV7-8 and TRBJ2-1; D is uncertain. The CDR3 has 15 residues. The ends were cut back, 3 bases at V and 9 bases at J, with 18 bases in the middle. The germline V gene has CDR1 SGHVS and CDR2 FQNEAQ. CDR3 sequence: CASSFDPGPGSEQFF. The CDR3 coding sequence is TGTGCCAGCAGCTTCGACCCTGGACCCGGCAGTGAGCAGTTCTTC.

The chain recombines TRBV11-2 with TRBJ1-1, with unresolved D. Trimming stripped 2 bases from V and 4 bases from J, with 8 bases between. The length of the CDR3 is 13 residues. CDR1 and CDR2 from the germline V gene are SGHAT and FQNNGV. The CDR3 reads CASSLLGSTEAFF. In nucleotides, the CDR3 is TGTGCCAGCAGCTTATTAGGGTCCACTGAAGCTTTCTTT.